This paragraph covers one T cell receptor beta chain sequence. The antigen is undetermined. These data are taken from a study of Graves' ophthalmopathy and Graves' hyperthyroidism. At the level of the study: Stable hyperthyroidism was defined by absence of ophthalmopathy within 18 months of follow-up. Study observations and caveats: Built on 13 signatures, a model told ophthalmopathy apart from stable hyperthyroidism with approximately 88% sensitivity and around 80% specificity. Blood repertoires reportedly contained most expanded thyroid clonotypes above 0.001 frequency.

As the template, RNA transcripts were used to amplify TCR beta CDR3 regions. Second-round multiplex PCR came after a first-round RT-PCR that employed HTBI primers. TCRdb re-called the multiplex PCR reads through MiXCR, storing one row per CDR3 protein. The sample gives around 590,000 distinct CDR3 sequences, about 40% of which show up once; approximately 4.1% is in the top ten. The CDR3 loop spans 11 amino acids. The germline gives CDR1 SQVTM, CDR2 ANQGSEA. V was cut by 2 bases and J by 12 bases, with 13 bases left in between. Patients were left out if they had other autoimmune diseases, uncontrolled infections, pregnancy or lactation.

This receptor was obtained from an adult man with Graves' hyperthyroidism. The sequencing sample was made of peripheral blood or thyroid tissue (not recorded which). The V call is TRBV29-1, the J call TRBJ1-2; weak D call: TRBD1 (6 bases). The CDR3 sequence: CSVELGGPNTF. In nucleotides, the CDR3 is TGCAGCGTTGAATTGGGGGGGCCGAACACCTTC. The full variable domain, completed using reference TRBV29-1 and TRBJ1-2, is SAVISQKPSRDICQRGTSLTIQCQVDSQVTMMFWYRQQPGQSLTLIATANQGSEATYESGFVIDKFPISRPNLTFSTLTVSNMSPEDSSIYLCSVELGGPNTFGSGTRLTVV.